A selection of T cell receptor beta chains follows, all from one sample in a study of cytomegalovirus exposure and HLA in healthy donors. The table came from immunoSEQ multiplex PCR; TCRdb's copy has only in-frame clones and leaves some out. This table holds 150,000 to 200,000 clones, around four fifths found once. Specimen: PBMCs. The receptors derive from a young woman in good health and CMV-seronegative. Both conserved end residues are trimmed from each CDR3. D genes are given only for firm matches.

V gene: TRBV6-6
J gene: TRBJ2-3
D gene: .
CDR3 protein: ASSDSDTQY

V gene: TRBV27
J gene: TRBJ2-1
D gene: TRBD2
CDR3 protein: ASSLAGDEQF

V gene: TRBV5-1
J gene: TRBJ2-5
D gene: TRBD2
CDR3 protein: ASRFGGAEETQY

V gene: TRBV19
J gene: TRBJ1-5
D gene: TRBD1
CDR3 protein: ASSIEGTGNQPQH

V gene: TRBV2
J gene: TRBJ2-3
D gene: .
CDR3 protein: ASSDRASTDTQY

V gene: TRBV5-1
J gene: TRBJ1-2
D gene: TRBD1
CDR3 protein: ASSAIQGAEGYT

V gene: TRBV4-2
J gene: TRBJ2-5
D gene: TRBD2
CDR3 protein: ASSQGTSVKTQY

V gene: TRBV6-1
J gene: TRBJ1-3
D gene: .
CDR3 protein: AGRGGATGNTIY

V gene: TRBV6-5
J gene: .
D gene: TRBD2
CDR3 protein: ASSSSSGSHYEQY

V gene: TRBV18
J gene: TRBJ1-1
D gene: .
CDR3 protein: ASSPMNTEAF

V gene: TRBV11-3
J gene: TRBJ2-3
D gene: TRBD2
CDR3 protein: ASSPGTSGSTQY

V gene: TRBV10-1
J gene: TRBJ2-3
D gene: .
CDR3 protein: ASSATGHATTDTQY

V gene: TRBV18
J gene: TRBJ1-2
D gene: .
CDR3 protein: ASSPEAGLGYT

V gene: TRBV6-5
J gene: TRBJ1-1
D gene: TRBD1
CDR3 protein: ASSPTGGGTEAF

V gene: TRBV27
J gene: TRBJ1-1
D gene: TRBD1
CDR3 protein: ASSLDRGEAF

V gene: TRBV7-3
J gene: TRBJ2-6
D gene: .
CDR3 protein: ASSPRVSGANVLT

V gene: TRBV5-6
J gene: TRBJ1-6
D gene: .
CDR3 protein: ASSLMSSYNSPLH

V gene: TRBV30
J gene: TRBJ2-1
D gene: .
CDR3 protein: AWSVEGPNEQF

V gene: TRBV5-1
J gene: TRBJ2-3
D gene: TRBD2
CDR3 protein: ASSLGIAGLGDTQY

V gene: TRBV28
J gene: TRBJ1-3
D gene: .
CDR3 protein: ASSTGTHSGNTIY

V gene: TRBV27
J gene: TRBJ2-7
D gene: .
CDR3 protein: ASSLQGPYEQY

V gene: TRBV6-5
J gene: TRBJ2-1
D gene: TRBD2
CDR3 protein: ASSYSMAGGWEQF

V gene: TRBV5-1
J gene: TRBJ2-7
D gene: TRBD1
CDR3 protein: ASSLGGQGADEQY

V gene: TRBV10-3
J gene: TRBJ2-7
D gene: TRBD2
CDR3 protein: AISPSGYEQY

V gene: TRBV5-1
J gene: TRBJ1-1
D gene: TRBD1
CDR3 protein: ASTALTGGATF

V gene: TRBV19
J gene: TRBJ2-7
D gene: TRBD1
CDR3 protein: ASSIFGTGTREQY

V gene: TRBV28
J gene: TRBJ2-3
D gene: TRBD2
CDR3 protein: ASRTSGGADTQY

V gene: TRBV18
J gene: TRBJ2-7
D gene: TRBD2
CDR3 protein: ASSLAGEYEQY

V gene: TRBV28
J gene: TRBJ2-1
D gene: TRBD2
CDR3 protein: ASSLYSGVAYNEQF

V gene: TRBV28
J gene: TRBJ1-1
D gene: .
CDR3 protein: ASSSRGVDTEAF

V gene: TRBV4-1
J gene: TRBJ2-7
D gene: TRBD1
CDR3 protein: ASSFPGQGTYEQY

V gene: TRBV30
J gene: TRBJ1-5
D gene: TRBD1
CDR3 protein: AWSRDRDVFSNQPQH

V gene: TRBV7-9
J gene: TRBJ2-1
D gene: TRBD2
CDR3 protein: ASSQTSGAGNEQF

V gene: TRBV18
J gene: TRBJ2-2
D gene: TRBD1
CDR3 protein: ASSPTDRVPGELF

V gene: TRBV5-1
J gene: TRBJ2-1
D gene: TRBD2
CDR3 protein: ASHMTSGGRLHEQF

V gene: TRBV6-1
J gene: TRBJ1-5
D gene: .
CDR3 protein: ASSEAGGIYQPQH

V gene: TRBV30
J gene: TRBJ2-5
D gene: TRBD2
CDR3 protein: AWLPGLGGSETQY

V gene: TRBV14
J gene: TRBJ2-3
D gene: TRBD2
CDR3 protein: ASSQSSGGMMADTQY

V gene: TRBV7-8
J gene: TRBJ2-1
D gene: TRBD1
CDR3 protein: ASSLYYPGGNEQF

V gene: TRBV19
J gene: .
D gene: .
CDR3 protein: ASSIQYEQY

V gene: TRBV2
J gene: TRBJ2-5
D gene: TRBD2
CDR3 protein: ASTGGLGRVETQY

V gene: TRBV10-1
J gene: TRBJ1-6
D gene: .
CDR3 protein: ASSDGLSPLH

V gene: TRBV9
J gene: TRBJ2-3
D gene: TRBD2
CDR3 protein: ASSTRGLAGTVRDTQY

V gene: TRBV7-8
J gene: TRBJ2-7
D gene: .
CDR3 protein: ASSLVKSSYEQY

V gene: TRBV7-2
J gene: TRBJ2-7
D gene: TRBD2
CDR3 protein: ASTKGAGGPPYEQY

V gene: TRBV5-1
J gene: TRBJ2-3
D gene: .
CDR3 protein: ASSFAVSTDTQY

V gene: TRBV18
J gene: TRBJ1-1
D gene: .
CDR3 protein: ASSPYFRGGEAF

V gene: TRBV18
J gene: TRBJ2-7
D gene: TRBD2
CDR3 protein: ASSPGLAGALGSYEQY

V gene: TRBV9
J gene: TRBJ2-1
D gene: .
CDR3 protein: ASSVGDNEQF

V gene: TRBV7-8
J gene: TRBJ2-6
D gene: TRBD1
CDR3 protein: ASSPTGTGRSNVLT

V gene: TRBV7-9
J gene: TRBJ2-7
D gene: TRBD2
CDR3 protein: ASSPIAGDYEQY

V gene: TRBV7-6
J gene: TRBJ2-7
D gene: .
CDR3 protein: ASSSRDLYEQY

V gene: TRBV28
J gene: TRBJ1-4
D gene: .
CDR3 protein: ASLSGEKLF